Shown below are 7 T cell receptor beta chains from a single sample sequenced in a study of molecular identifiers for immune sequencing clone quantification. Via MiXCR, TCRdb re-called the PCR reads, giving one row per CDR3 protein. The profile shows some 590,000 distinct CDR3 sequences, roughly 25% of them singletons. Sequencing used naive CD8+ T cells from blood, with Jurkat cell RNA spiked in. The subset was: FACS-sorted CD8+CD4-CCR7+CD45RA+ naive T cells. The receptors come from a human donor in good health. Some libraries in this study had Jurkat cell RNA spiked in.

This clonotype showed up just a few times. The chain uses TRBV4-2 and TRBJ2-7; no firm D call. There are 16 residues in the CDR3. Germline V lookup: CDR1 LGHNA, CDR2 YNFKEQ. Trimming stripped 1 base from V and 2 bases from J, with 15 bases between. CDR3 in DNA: TGTGCCAGCAGCCAAGCTGGGATCGCACTCGCCTACGAGCAGTACTTC. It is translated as CASSQAGIALAYEQYF.

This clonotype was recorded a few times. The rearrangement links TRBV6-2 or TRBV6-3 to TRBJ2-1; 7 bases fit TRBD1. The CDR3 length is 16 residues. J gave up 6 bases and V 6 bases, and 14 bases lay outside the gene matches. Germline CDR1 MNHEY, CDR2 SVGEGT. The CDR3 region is CASSYDRDVVGNEQFF. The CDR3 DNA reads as TGTGCCAGCAGCTACGACAGGGATGTTGTGGGCAATGAGCAGTTCTTC.

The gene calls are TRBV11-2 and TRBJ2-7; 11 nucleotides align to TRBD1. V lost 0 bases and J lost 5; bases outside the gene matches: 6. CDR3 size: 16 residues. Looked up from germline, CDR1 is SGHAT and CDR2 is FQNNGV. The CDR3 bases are TGTGCCAGCAGCTTAGACGGCCGGGACAGGGGGGACGAGCAGTACTTC. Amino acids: CASSLDGRDRGDEQYF.

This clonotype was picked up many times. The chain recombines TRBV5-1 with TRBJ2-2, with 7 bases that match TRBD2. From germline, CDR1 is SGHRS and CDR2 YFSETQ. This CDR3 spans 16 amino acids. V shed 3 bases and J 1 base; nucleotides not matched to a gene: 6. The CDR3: CASSYVTSQNTGELFF. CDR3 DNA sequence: TGCGCCAGCAGCTACGTGACTAGCCAGAACACCGGGGAGCTGTTTTTT.

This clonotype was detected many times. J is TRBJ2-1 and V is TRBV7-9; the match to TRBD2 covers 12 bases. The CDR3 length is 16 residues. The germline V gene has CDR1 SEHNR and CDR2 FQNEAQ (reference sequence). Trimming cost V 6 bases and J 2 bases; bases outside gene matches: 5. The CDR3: CASSYRTSGTYNEQFF. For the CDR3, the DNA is TGTGCCAGCAGTTATCGGACTAGCGGGACCTACAATGAGCAGTTCTTC.

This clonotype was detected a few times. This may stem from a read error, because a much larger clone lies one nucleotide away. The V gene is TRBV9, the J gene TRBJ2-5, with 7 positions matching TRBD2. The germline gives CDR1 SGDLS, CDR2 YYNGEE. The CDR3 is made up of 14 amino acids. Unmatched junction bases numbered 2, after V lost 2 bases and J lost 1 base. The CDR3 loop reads CASSVTSSQETQYF. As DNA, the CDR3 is TGTGCCAGCAGCGTGACTAGCAGCCAAGAGACCCAGTACTTC.

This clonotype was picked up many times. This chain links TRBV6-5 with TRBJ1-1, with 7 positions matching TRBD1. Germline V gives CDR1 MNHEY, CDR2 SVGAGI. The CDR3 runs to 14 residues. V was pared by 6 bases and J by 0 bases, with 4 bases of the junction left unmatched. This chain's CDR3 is CASSWGQLNTEAFF. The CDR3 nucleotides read TGTGCCAGCAGCTGGGGACAGTTGAACACTGAAGCTTTCTTT.